The subject of this entry is one T cell receptor (beta chain). Its cognate antigen is unknown. The record originates from a study of T cell responses to AZD1222 COVID-19 vaccine. Study outcomes and limitations: Increases in Spike-specific TCR breadth and depth were seen after two AZD1222 doses. Repertoire collection took place solely once the T cell response had peaked. White British donors predominated, females outnumbered males, and clonal diversity was possibly underestimated. The CD4 TCRs associated with vaccination extended across spike and predominated at 160-218 and 743-854.

Here immunoSEQ multiplex PCR was the method, and the copy in TCRdb shows in-frame clones only, minus some. The sample contains some 180,000 clones, 87% of which appear only once. Per the germline V gene, CDR1 is KGHSH and CDR2 is LQKENI. CDR3 length: 15 residues. V was clipped by 6 bases and J by 6 bases, with 17 bases between them. This sequence joins TRBV18 and TRBJ2-2; D gene unclear. Sample: peripheral blood, taken 28 days after the second AZD1222 dose. The TCR was taken from an adult who received the AZD1222 COVID-19 vaccine. The DNA of the CDR3 is TGTGCCAGCTCCCAGAATAGCCCGGCGGCCGGGGAGCTGTTTTTT. Amino acids: CASSQNSPAAGELFF.